Listed below are T cell receptor beta chains from one sample, sequenced in a study of T cells after yellow fever vaccination. TCRdb redid the calling of the 5' RACE reads with MiXCR, one entry per CDR3 protein. The sample gives tens of thousands of distinct CDR3 sequences, approximately 3.2% of which show up once; 0.98% is in the top ten. The source was PBMCs, either bulk or a sorted T-cell subset (CD4+, CD8+, memory, or dextramer-sorted; not recorded which), collected roughly 45 days after the first yellow fever vaccination. The receptors were gathered from a man between 18 and 29 years old who received the YFV17D yellow fever vaccine. CDR3s include the opening cysteine and the closing phenylalanine or tryptophan. D genes are given only for firm matches. The size of a clone is reported for some rows only, either as once, few or many, or as a class for expanded clones.

- | many | TRBJ1-2 | TRBV12-3/TRBV12-4 | TGTGCCAGCAGCCCAGGGATATGGTATGGCTACACCTTC | CASSPGIWYGYTF
TRBD2 | many | TRBJ2-3 | TRBV7-3 | TGTGCCAGCAGCCTGAGACTAGCGGGTGGTGATACGCAGTATTTT | CASSLRLAGGDTQYF
TRBD1 | many | TRBJ1-1 | TRBV6-5 | TGTGCCAGCAGTTCGAAACGACAGGGGAGGCAAGCTTTCTTT | CASSSKRQGRQAFF
- | many | TRBJ2-3 | TRBV29-1 | TGCAGCGTTGAGTTCCCGACCACTTATTTT | CSVEFPTTYF
- | many | TRBJ2-1 | TRBV6-2/TRBV6-3 | TGTGCCAGCAGTTACACGCCCGTAAATGAGCAGTTCTTC | CASSYTPVNEQFF
TRBD1 | many | TRBJ1-2 | TRBV4-1 | TGCGCCAGCAGCCAAGATGATACAGGGGTTAACTATGGCTACACCTTC | CASSQDDTGVNYGYTF
- | - | TRBJ1-1 | TRBV5-1 | TGCGCCAGCAGCATATCCGGGGCTGGTCAAACTGAAGCTTTCTTT | CASSISGAGQTEAFF
- | many | TRBJ1-2 | TRBV11-2 | TGTGCCAGCAGCCCCGAGAGGGGCAACTATGGCTACACCTTC | CASSPERGNYGYTF
- | many | TRBJ1-2 | TRBV9 | TGTGCCAGCACCCGGACGGGGGGCGCAACGGACTATGGCTACACCTTC | CASTRTGGATDYGYTF
- | many | TRBJ1-2 | TRBV19 | TGTGCCATTACGAGGGTTGAACTCTATGGCTACACCTTC | CAITRVELYGYTF
- | many | TRBJ2-3 | TRBV27 | TGTGCCAGCAGCCCCTACCGACAGCTCCCCCCCACAGATACGCAGTATTTT | CASSPYRQLPPTDTQYF
- | medium-sized | TRBJ2-3 | TRBV10-3 | TGTGCCGTTAGGGACACAGGCACAGATACGCAGTATTTT | CAVRDTGTDTQYF
- | many | TRBJ2-1 | TRBV4-2 | TGTGCCAGCAGCCAAACACACGGGGCCAACAATGAGCAGTTCTTC | CASSQTHGANNEQFF